Described below is a single T cell receptor beta chain sequence and its context. The data were obtained in a study of T cell repertoires in ileal Crohn's disease. The CDR3 consists of 16 residues. The germline V gene encodes CDR1 MNHEY and CDR2 SVGAGI. V lost 4 bases to trimming and J lost 2 bases, with 17 bases between them. Data came from immunoSEQ multiplex PCR; TCRdb stores just in-frame clones and leaves some out. The sample carries more than 15,000 clones, 50% to 75% recorded once. The chain combines TRBV6-5 with TRBJ1-1; D is possibly TRBD1 (6 bases). The receptor comes from an adult with Crohn's disease. The sample taken for sequencing was ileal tissue. The CDR3 region has the DNA TGTGCCAGCAGTTCGTCATACCTCAGGGGCAACACTGAAGCTTTCTTT. Translated, it gives CASSSSYLRGNTEAFF.